Each of the 2 T cell receptor beta chains below was sequenced from the same sample in a study of identical twins (dated by TCRdb to 2016 to 2018). Library prep was done by 5' RACE. Sequencer: Illumina HiSeq 2000. TCRdb itself trimmed the public reads at Q25 with fastp, ran MiXCR and retained productive beta chains. A single entry per CDR3 protein holds the most common genes and DNA from its merged rows. The sample has 1.5 million or so distinct CDR3 sequences on record, less than 40% of them singletons. About 0.27% of the sample is taken by the ten largest. The sequenced sample consisted of cord blood. All receptors come from a newborn girl in good health.

This clonotype was detected a few times. The rearrangement uses TRBV7-2 and TRBJ2-7, with TRBD1 matching over 7 bases. CDR1 and CDR2 (germline): SGHTA, FQGNSA. The ends lost 3 bases at V and 2 bases at J; junction bases unmatched: 7. This CDR3 has 15 residues. DNA of the CDR3: TGTGCCAGCAGCTTGTTGACAGGGCAAACCTACGAGCAGTACTTC. It yields the protein CASSLLTGQTYEQYF.

This sequence joins TRBV20-1 and TRBJ1-2; 11 bases map to TRBD1. Germline V gives CDR1 DFQATT, CDR2 SNEGSKA (reference sequence). J gave up 4 bases and V 4 bases, and 5 bases lay outside the gene matches. This CDR3 contains 14 residues. The CDR3 loop reads CSATRDRGAYGYTF. The CDR3, as DNA: TGCAGTGCTACACGGGACAGGGGGGCCTATGGCTACACCTTC.